Listed below are T cell receptor beta chains from one sample, sequenced in a study of blood T cell repertoires in acute mononucleosis. Sequencing used immunoSEQ multiplex PCR; TCRdb keeps in-frame clones, though not all of them. The sample contains several thousand clones, around a quarter of which appear only once. The sample consisted of EBV YVL epitope tetramer+ CD8+ T cells sorted from PBMCs, taken during acute infectious mononucleosis. Every receptor here comes from a woman aged 18-29 years with infectious mononucleosis caused by EBV. Both conserved end residues are part of each CDR3. Fields, in order: clone size, V gene, D gene, J gene, CDR3 DNA, CDR3 protein. The D gene is left open where the match is weak. Not all rows give a size; the values are once, few, many and, for expanded clones, a class.

medium-sized,TRBV30,-,TRBJ2-1,TGTGCCTGGAGTGGACAGCCCGACTACAATGAGCAGTTCTTC,CAWSGQPDYNEQFF
-,TRBV7-8,-,TRBJ2-7,TGTGCCAGCAGCACTTACAGAGAACTCGAGCAGTACTTC,CASSTYRELEQYF
-,TRBV29-1,-,TRBJ2-1,TGCAGCGTTTGGCTGGCCCTTTACAATGAGCAGTTCTTC,CSVWLALYNEQFF
many,TRBV7-3,-,TRBJ2-5,TGTGCCAGCAGCAAGAAAGAGACCCAGTACTTC,CASSKKETQYF
-,TRBV5-4,TRBD1,TRBJ2-7,TGCGCCAGCAGTCCTGGACAGGGAAGCTCCTACGAGCAGTACTTC,CASSPGQGSSYEQYF
-,TRBV27,-,TRBJ2-2,-,CASRDRGYSGELFFF
-,TRBV11-3,-,TRBJ2-3,TGTGCCAGCAGCTCCGGGATTGGCACAGATACGCAGTATTTT,CASSSGIGTDTQYF
medium-sized,TRBV5-1,-,TRBJ2-1,TGCGCCAGCAGCTTGGAGTTGGCCAGTTACAATGAGCAGTTCTTC,CASSLELASYNEQFF
few,TRBV11-3,-,TRBJ2-7,TGTGCCAGCAGCCCCGGGGTAGGTGAAGGCTACGAGCAGTACTTC,CASSPGVGEGYEQYF
-,TRBV27,TRBD1,TRBJ2-1,TGTGCCACCAGTGATTTGAAGACAGGGGGCAATGAGCAGTTCTTC,CATSDLKTGGNEQFF
many,TRBV7-3,-,TRBJ2-5,TGTGCCAGCAGCTTAGGTAGCCCAATGCGACAAGAGACCCAGTACTTC,CASSLGSPMRQETQYF
few,TRBV29-1,TRBD2,TRBJ2-2,TGCAGCGTTGGACTAGCGGGATCCGGGGAGCTGTTTTTT,CSVGLAGSGELFF
few,TRBV6-1,-,TRBJ2-2,TGTGCCAGCAGCGAAAGTCCGCTGTCGCTAAACACCGGGGAGCTGTTTTTT,CASSESPLSLNTGELFF
medium-sized,TRBV27,-,TRBJ2-2,TGTGCCAGCAGTCCCCTTACCGGGGAGCTGTTTTTT,CASSPLTGELFF
many,TRBV28,-,TRBJ2-3,TGTGCCAGCAGTTTTCCAGGGGAAGCCCTCACAGATACGCAGTATTTT,CASSFPGEALTDTQYF
-,TRBV27,-,TRBJ2-1,TGTGCCAGCAGTTTATATTCGGCGGAACAGTTCTTC,CASSLYSAEQFF
-,TRBV4-2,TRBD2,TRBJ2-5,TGTGCCAGCAGTCAACTAGCGGGAGGTCCAGAGACCCAGTACTTC,CASSQLAGGPETQYF
few,TRBV5-5,-,TRBJ1-1,TGTGCCAGCAGCTTAACTTCTCCGGGGGACACTGAAGCTTTCTTT,CASSLTSPGDTEAFF
-,TRBV7-2,TRBD2,TRBJ2-7,TGTGCCAGCAGTCAGACTAGCGGGAGTTTCGACGAGCAGTACTTC,CASSQTSGSFDEQYF